This TCR beta chain appears in the sequencing data of a study of blood T cell repertoires in COVID-19. Study background: Nucleic acid was either cDNA or gDNA, and it came from T cells, B-cell-depleted T cells, or PBMCs.

The CDR3 has 14 residues. Between the trimmed V and J ends, which lost 2 bases and 7 bases, there was a span of 15 bases. From germline, CDR1 is SGHRS and CDR2 YFSETQ. Profiling relied on immunoSEQ multiplex PCR, and the TCRdb table lists in-frame clones only, not all of them. The repertoire holds around 270,000 clones, with 85% to 90% as singletons. The sequencing input was peripheral blood. The origin of this receptor is a man aged 25-45 years with acute or convalescent COVID-19. The V and J genes are TRBV5-1 and TRBJ2-5, with a weak D call TRBD1 (6 bases). CDR3 residues: CASSFGGEGGTQYF. As DNA, the CDR3 is TGCGCCAGCAGCTTTGGGGGCGAAGGGGGGACCCAGTACTTC.